These T cell receptor beta chains were read from a single sample in a study of T cell responses to AZD1222 COVID-19 vaccine. The repertoire was sequenced with immunoSEQ multiplex PCR; TCRdb's copy has only in-frame clones and lacks some. The table lists approximately 150,000 clones, about 92% of them singletons, with 2.5% to 4% in the top ten. The sample was peripheral blood, taken 28 days after the second AZD1222 dose. The receptors stem from an adult who received the AZD1222 COVID-19 vaccine. Each CDR3 is given with its conserved first and last residue. The D gene is left open where the match is weak. The size entry is marked missing in some rows and otherwise reads once, few, many or a size class.

clone_size: few; d_call: .; v_call: TRBV19; j_call: TRBJ2-3; cdr3_aa: CASSPETGTDTQYF; cdr3_nt: TGTGCCAGTAGTCCAGAGACGGGAACAGATACGCAGTATTTT
clone_size: .; d_call: TRBD2; v_call: TRBV14; j_call: TRBJ2-7; cdr3_aa: CASSQLAGGYEQYF; cdr3_nt: TGTGCCAGCAGTCAGCTAGCGGGAGGCTACGAGCAGTACTTC
clone_size: once; d_call: TRBD2; v_call: TRBV5-6; j_call: TRBJ2-1; cdr3_aa: CASSGDSGTRDQLFF; cdr3_nt: TGTGCCAGCAGCGGGGATAGCGGGACCCGGGACCAACTGTTCTTC
clone_size: once; d_call: .; v_call: TRBV7-3; j_call: TRBJ2-1; cdr3_aa: CASRSDWGLYNEQFF; cdr3_nt: TGTGCCAGCAGGTCCGACTGGGGCCTCTACAATGAGCAGTTCTTC
clone_size: .; d_call: .; v_call: TRBV18; j_call: TRBJ2-3; cdr3_aa: CASSPNSQGTDTQYF; cdr3_nt: TGTGCCAGCTCACCAAATTCTCAGGGAACAGATACGCAGTATTTT
clone_size: once; d_call: TRBD1; v_call: TRBV28; j_call: TRBJ2-2; cdr3_aa: CASSLPDRASNTGELFF; cdr3_nt: TGTGCCAGCAGTTTACCGGACAGGGCCTCGAACACCGGGGAGCTGTTTTTT
clone_size: .; d_call: .; v_call: TRBV7-6; j_call: TRBJ2-7; cdr3_aa: CASSPALDEQYF; cdr3_nt: TGTGCCAGCAGCCCCGCTCTCGACGAGCAGTACTTC
clone_size: .; d_call: TRBD2; v_call: TRBV5-6; j_call: TRBJ2-7; cdr3_aa: CASRPTSGPYEQYF; cdr3_nt: TGTGCCAGCAGGCCAACTAGCGGCCCCTACGAGCAGTACTTC
clone_size: .; d_call: .; v_call: TRBV7-2; j_call: TRBJ1-2; cdr3_aa: CASSLGTKESGYTF; cdr3_nt: TGTGCCAGCAGCTTAGGGACTAAGGAGTCTGGCTACACCTTC
clone_size: .; d_call: .; v_call: TRBV10-3; j_call: TRBJ2-1; cdr3_aa: CATYRDLYNEQFF; cdr3_nt: TGTGCCACTTACCGGGACCTCTACAATGAGCAGTTCTTC
clone_size: .; d_call: TRBD1; v_call: TRBV2; j_call: TRBJ2-5; cdr3_aa: CASSDFRQGARETQYF; cdr3_nt: TGTGCCAGCAGTGATTTCAGACAGGGGGCGAGGGAGACCCAGTACTTC
clone_size: .; d_call: TRBD1; v_call: TRBV7-2; j_call: TRBJ1-5; cdr3_aa: CASSVGQGRLNQPQHF; cdr3_nt: TGTGCCAGCAGCGTCGGACAGGGGAGGCTCAATCAGCCCCAGCATTTT
clone_size: many; d_call: .; v_call: TRBV7-2; j_call: TRBJ1-2; cdr3_aa: CASSPSATGYGYTF; cdr3_nt: TGTGCCAGCAGCCCCTCCGCCACAGGCTATGGCTACACCTTC
clone_size: .; d_call: .; v_call: TRBV24-1; j_call: TRBJ2-1; cdr3_aa: CATSDLQERTYNEQFF; cdr3_nt: TGTGCCACCAGTGATTTGCAGGAGCGGACCTACAATGAGCAGTTCTTC
clone_size: .; d_call: TRBD2; v_call: TRBV6-1; j_call: TRBJ2-7; cdr3_aa: CASSALAGEGIYEQYF; cdr3_nt: TGTGCCAGCAGTGCCTTAGCGGGAGAGGGGATCTACGAGCAGTACTTC
clone_size: .; d_call: .; v_call: TRBV20-1; j_call: TRBJ1-6; cdr3_aa: CSASKQGTSPLHF; cdr3_nt: TGCAGTGCTAGTAAGCAGGGGACTTCACCCCTCCACTTT
clone_size: .; d_call: TRBD1; v_call: TRBV9; j_call: TRBJ2-1; cdr3_aa: CASSVDRGHNEQFF; cdr3_nt: TGTGCCAGCAGCGTGGACAGGGGGCACAATGAGCAGTTCTTC
clone_size: .; d_call: TRBD1; v_call: TRBV23-1; j_call: TRBJ2-1; cdr3_aa: CASKRTGYNEQFF; cdr3_nt: TGCGCCAGCAAACGGACAGGGTACAATGAGCAGTTCTTC
clone_size: .; d_call: .; v_call: TRBV24-1; j_call: TRBJ2-7; cdr3_aa: CATSDLSEQYF; cdr3_nt: TGTGCCACCAGTGATTTGTCCGAGCAGTACTTC
clone_size: .; d_call: .; v_call: TRBV18; j_call: TRBJ1-3; cdr3_aa: CASSPPGRGNTIYF; cdr3_nt: TGTGCCAGCTCACCACCGGGCCGGGGAAACACCATATATTTT
clone_size: .; d_call: .; v_call: TRBV24-1; j_call: TRBJ1-2; cdr3_aa: CATSDLTGSYGYTF; cdr3_nt: TGTGCCACCAGTGATTTAACAGGGAGCTATGGCTACACCTTC
clone_size: once; d_call: .; v_call: TRBV3-1/TRBV3-2; j_call: TRBJ1-4; cdr3_aa: CASSDRAATNEKLFF; cdr3_nt: TGTGCCAGCAGCGACCGGGCCGCAACTAATGAAAAACTGTTTTTT
clone_size: .; d_call: TRBD1; v_call: TRBV4-2; j_call: TRBJ1-5; cdr3_aa: CASSHQGAGNQPQHF; cdr3_nt: TGTGCCAGCAGCCACCAGGGGGCAGGCAATCAGCCCCAGCATTTT
clone_size: .; d_call: TRBD1; v_call: TRBV27; j_call: TRBJ1-2; cdr3_aa: CASTRRPGGLYGYTF; cdr3_nt: TGTGCCAGCACCCGGAGACCAGGGGGCCTCTATGGCTACACCTTC
clone_size: .; d_call: TRBD1; v_call: TRBV29-1; j_call: TRBJ2-2; cdr3_aa: CSVDGDRGPGELFF; cdr3_nt: TGCAGCGTTGATGGGGACAGGGGGCCCGGGGAGCTGTTTTTT
clone_size: once; d_call: .; v_call: TRBV5-1; j_call: TRBJ1-5; cdr3_aa: CASSLTGNSNQPQHF; cdr3_nt: TGCGCCAGCAGCTTGACAGGGAATAGCAATCAGCCCCAGCATTTT
clone_size: .; d_call: .; v_call: TRBV4-3; j_call: TRBJ1-5; cdr3_aa: CASSQARSNQPQHF; cdr3_nt: TGCGCCAGCAGCCAAGCGAGAAGCAATCAGCCCCAGCATTTT
clone_size: .; d_call: .; v_call: TRBV27; j_call: TRBJ2-5; cdr3_aa: CASTRAGSETQYF; cdr3_nt: TGTGCCAGCACCCGGGCAGGGTCGGAGACCCAGTACTTC
clone_size: .; d_call: .; v_call: TRBV28; j_call: TRBJ1-2; cdr3_aa: CASSLGSGGRGYGYTF; cdr3_nt: TGTGCCAGCAGTTTAGGTTCCGGGGGGCGCGGTTATGGCTACACCTTC
clone_size: .; d_call: .; v_call: TRBV18; j_call: TRBJ1-5; cdr3_aa: CASSPDSNQPQHF; cdr3_nt: TGTGCCAGCTCCCCAGATAGCAATCAGCCCCAGCATTTT
clone_size: few; d_call: TRBD2; v_call: TRBV28; j_call: TRBJ2-7; cdr3_aa: CASSSLGQRGYEQYF; cdr3_nt: TGTGCCAGCAGTTCCCTCGGGCAGCGGGGTTACGAGCAGTACTTC
clone_size: few; d_call: TRBD2; v_call: TRBV7-9; j_call: TRBJ2-1; cdr3_aa: CASSIGLAGSYEQFF; cdr3_nt: TGTGCCAGCAGCATTGGACTAGCGGGATCGTATGAGCAGTTCTTC
clone_size: .; d_call: .; v_call: TRBV13; j_call: TRBJ2-1; cdr3_aa: CASSLGFPGAAENEQFF; cdr3_nt: TGTGCCAGCAGCTTAGGCTTCCCGGGGGCAGCGGAAAATGAGCAGTTCTTC